This TCR beta chain emerged from a study of CD8+ T cells in alopecia areata. In germline, CDR1 is GTSNPN, CDR2 SVGIG (reference sequence). CDR3 length: 15 amino acids. V lost 2 bases to trimming and J lost 0 bases, with 11 bases between them. Comment on this clone: Its specificity is unknown.

Regarding the study as a whole: Clonality in lesional scalp, especially alopecia totalis/universalis, exceeded that of normal scalp. It was less clear whether patients shared TCRs than it was in mice, possibly because of HLA.

Extracted RNA was reverse transcribed into cDNA, the sequencing template. Using immunoSEQ multiplex PCR, the repertoire was profiled, and TCRdb retains in-frame clones only, with some absent. The sample shows about 200,000 clones, 56% of them seen only once. The chain links TRBV30 to TRBJ1-5; no firm D call. The sample comprised CD8+ T cells sorted from blood. This sequence was found in a human donor in good health. As DNA, the CDR3 is TGTGCCTGGAGTTCGGAGGCTAATAGCAATCAGCCCCAGCATTTT. Translated, it gives CAWSSEANSNQPQHF.